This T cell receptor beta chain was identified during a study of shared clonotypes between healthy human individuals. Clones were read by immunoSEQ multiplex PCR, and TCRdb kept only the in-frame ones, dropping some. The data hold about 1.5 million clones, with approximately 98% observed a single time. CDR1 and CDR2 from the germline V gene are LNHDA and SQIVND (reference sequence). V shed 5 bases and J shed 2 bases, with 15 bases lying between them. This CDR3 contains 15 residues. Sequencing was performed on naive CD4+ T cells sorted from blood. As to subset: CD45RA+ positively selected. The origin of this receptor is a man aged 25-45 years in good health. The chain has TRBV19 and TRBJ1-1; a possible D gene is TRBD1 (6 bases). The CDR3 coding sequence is TGTGCCAGTAGTCGCGGACAGTCGTTCAACACTGAAGCTTTCTTT. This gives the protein CASSRGQSFNTEAFF. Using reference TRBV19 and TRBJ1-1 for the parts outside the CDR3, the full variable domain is DGGITQSPKYLFRKEGQNVTLSCEQNLNHDAMYWYRQDPGQGLRLIYYSQIVNDFQKGDIAEGYSVSREKKESFPLTVTSAQKNPTAFYLCASSRGQSFNTEAFFGQGTRLTVV.